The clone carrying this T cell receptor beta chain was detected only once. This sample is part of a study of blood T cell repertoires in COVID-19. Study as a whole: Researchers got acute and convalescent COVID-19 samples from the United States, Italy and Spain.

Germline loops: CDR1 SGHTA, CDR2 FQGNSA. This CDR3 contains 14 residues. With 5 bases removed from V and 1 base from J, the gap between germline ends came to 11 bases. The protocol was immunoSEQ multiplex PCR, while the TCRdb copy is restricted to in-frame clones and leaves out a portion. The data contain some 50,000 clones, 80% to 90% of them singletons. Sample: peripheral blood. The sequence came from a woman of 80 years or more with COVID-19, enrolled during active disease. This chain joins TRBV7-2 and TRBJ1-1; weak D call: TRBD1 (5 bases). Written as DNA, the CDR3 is TGTGCCAGCAGCACCAGGGTGGGGAACACTGAAGCTTTCTTT. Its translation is CASSTRVGNTEAFF. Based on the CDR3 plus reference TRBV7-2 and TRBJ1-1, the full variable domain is GAGVSQSPSNKVTEKGKDVELRCDPISGHTALYWYRQSLGQGLEFLIYFQGNSAPDKSGLPSDRFSAERTGGSVSTLTIQRTQQEDSAVYLCASSTRVGNTEAFFGQGTRLTVV.